The clone carrying this T cell receptor (beta chain) was seen once. Its antigen is as yet unknown. This sample stems from a study of blood T cells in healthy people across ages. Through a sample-barcoded 5' primer and a J-beta primer mix, a second PCR was run for roughly 6 to 11 cycles. Via MiXCR, TCRdb re-called the 5' RACE reads, giving one row per CDR3 protein. The repertoire consists of over a million distinct CDR3 sequences, with approximately 43% occurring once and the leading ten covering about 4.1%. Study-wide points: Unsorted PBMC material precluded a definitive naive versus antigen-experienced comparison.

The CDR3 spans 14 residues. The ends were cut back, 4 bases at V and 0 bases at J, with 12 bases in the middle. Germline V gene lookup returns CDR1 GTSNPN and CDR2 SVGIG (reference sequence). This sequence was found in a woman in her late teens or twenties in good health. Specimen: blood. V usage is TRBV30 and J usage is TRBJ1-1, with TRBD1 as a possible D gene (6 bases). The CDR3 spells CAWKGGIMNTEAFF. In nucleotides, the CDR3 is TGTGCCTGGAAGGGGGGTATTATGAACACTGAAGCTTTCTTT.